This is a list of T cell receptor beta chains from one sample in a study of blood T cell repertoires in COVID-19. TCRdb's table, derived via immunoSEQ multiplex PCR, lists solely in-frame clones and lacks some. In the table there are a few hundred thousand clones, around 87% of which are singletons. The specimen was peripheral blood. These receptors were collected from a woman in her 50s with acute or convalescent COVID-19. CDR3s include the opening cysteine and the closing phenylalanine or tryptophan. D genes are given only for firm matches.

j_call d_call v_call cdr3_aa
TRBJ2-2 . TRBV12-1 CASSGTGDTGELFF
TRBJ1-2 TRBD1 TRBV5-8 CASSQDRGPYGYTF
TRBJ2-3 . TRBV27 CASSSRYSSTDTQYF
TRBJ2-1 TRBD2 TRBV5-4 CASSLLVLAGRLDNEQFF
TRBJ1-6 TRBD1 TRBV3-1/TRBV3-2 CASRGASSPLHF
TRBJ1-2 . TRBV6-6 CASSRAGGYTF
TRBJ2-7 . TRBV24-1 CATASTWTSSYEQYF
TRBJ2-1 TRBD2 TRBV2 CASIAGRSNEQFF
TRBJ1-4 . TRBV15 CATRSRTNEKLFF
TRBJ2-3 TRBD2 TRBV28 CASRRPSGTSGTDTQYF
TRBJ2-7 . TRBV7-9 CASSLSNRAIPYEQYF
TRBJ2-7 . TRBV29-1 CSVEATRESTEQYF
TRBJ2-7 TRBD2 TRBV7-2 CASSWREGREQYF
TRBJ1-6 TRBD1 TRBV28 CASSRDRGTFTSPLHF
TRBJ2-2 . TRBV7-3 CASSMGHKSGELFF
TRBJ2-1 . TRBV15 CATSTVYNEQFF
TRBJ2-7 TRBD2 TRBV2 CASSQLAGYEQYF
TRBJ2-5 TRBD2 TRBV6-5 CASTRTSGRGETQYF
TRBJ2-7 . TRBV9 CASSPLGVAYEQYF
TRBJ1-1 . TRBV10-3 CAISESSGLLGTEAFF
TRBJ1-2 TRBD1 TRBV19 CASSPDRGLNYGYTF
TRBJ2-2 TRBD1 TRBV2 CATGQGNTGELFF
TRBJ2-7 . TRBV28 CASSLSPHREQYF
TRBJ1-5 . TRBV5-1 CASSLRGNGDQPQHF
TRBJ2-2 TRBD2 TRBV28 CASSLGLAGYTGELFF
TRBJ1-5 TRBD1 TRBV18 CASSPNRGIEQPQHF
TRBJ1-5 . TRBV28 CASSLTVSNQPQHF
TRBJ1-5 . TRBV28 CASSSSYGGVSNQPQHF
TRBJ2-7 TRBD2 TRBV19 CASSTETSGRTYEQYF
TRBJ2-7 TRBD2 TRBV7-2 CASSQAGTTTREQYF
TRBJ1-2 . TRBV5-1 CASSREVQTYGYTF
TRBJ2-3 TRBD2 TRBV5-4 CASSLEPSGSRNTQYF
TRBJ2-3 TRBD2 TRBV4-2 CASSQGRSGTSTDTQYF
TRBJ1-2 . TRBV5-1 CASSLDHSNYGYTF
TRBJ2-3 TRBD2 TRBV7-3 CASSLYSGPWDTQYF
TRBJ2-7 . TRBV5-4 CASSLALAREQYF
TRBJ2-3 . TRBV7-2 CASSPRGTSSTDTQYF
TRBJ2-5 . TRBV6-2/TRBV6-3 CASSYADLGAQYF
TRBJ1-3 . TRBV24-1 CATSDPDRAGTAIYF
TRBJ2-1 . TRBV4-3 CASSQEGGRAYNEQFF
TRBJ1-2 TRBD1 TRBV30 CAWSVSRGNYGYTF
TRBJ2-7 . TRBV11-1 CASSLALREQYF
TRBJ1-1 . TRBV19 CASSTPGQRFAEAFF
TRBJ1-5 TRBD1 TRBV19 CASSPGQGLNQPQHF
TRBJ1-3 . TRBV19 CASRNTGSENTIYF
TRBJ2-5 TRBD2 TRBV29-1 CSVGGDQTSWETQYF
TRBJ1-3 TRBD1 TRBV7-8 CASSLTGSVSHSGNTIYF
TRBJ1-5 . TRBV7-9 CASSYGTWTTGGQPQHF
TRBJ2-1 TRBD2 TRBV7-2 CASSLVGGSSYNEQFF
TRBJ1-2 . TRBV7-2 CASSSTPGGGGYTF
TRBJ2-3 TRBD2 TRBV7-3 CASSRLARTDTQYF
TRBJ2-2 TRBD2 TRBV5-8 CASFWASGNTGELFF
TRBJ1-1 . TRBV27 CASSLSVTGTEAFF
TRBJ2-5 . TRBV7-2 CASSLALQGQTQYF
TRBJ2-1 TRBD2 TRBV2 CASSEETGGGKFF
TRBJ2-7 . TRBV5-1 CASTPTGTTYEQYF
TRBJ1-5 . TRBV28 CASRPTIQPQHF
TRBJ2-3 TRBD2 TRBV6-2/TRBV6-3 CASSYHLPGLAGVFRTDTQYF
TRBJ2-7 . TRBV7-9 CASSLRLELTYEQYF